One sample yielded the 11 T cell receptor beta chains listed below, sequenced in a study of CD8+CD57+ T cells in acquired aplastic anemia. Patients chosen for sequencing had shown CD8+CD57+ cell expansion by flow cytometry. TCR beta VDJ combinations and CDR3 sequences were profiled from genomic DNA. In TCRdb, the reads were re-called with MiXCR into one record per CDR3 protein. Among about 160,000 distinct CDR3 sequences listed, around 52% were seen once. The sample was sorted CD4+, CD8+, or CD8+CD57+ T cells (not recorded which) from PBMCs. The source is a human donor with aplastic anemia.

Only a few counts were recorded for this clonotype. The chain is built from TRBV7-3 and TRBJ2-2, with D possibly TRBD2 on 5 matching bases. V was clipped by 5 bases and J by 7 bases, with 8 bases between them. CDR3 length: 12 amino acids. In germline, CDR1 is SGHTA, CDR2 FQGTGA. The chain's CDR3 is CASSGLGGELFF. Written as DNA, the CDR3 is TGTGCCAGCAGCGGACTTGGCGGGGAGCTGTTTTTT. Complete variable domain (other parts from reference TRBV7-3 and TRBJ2-2): GAGVSQTPSNKVTEKGKYVELRCDPISGHTALYWYRQSLGQGPEFLIYFQGTGAADDSGLPNDRFFAVRPEGSVSTLKIQRTERGDSAVYLCASSGLGGELFFGEGSRLTVL.

V is TRBV3-1 and J is TRBJ2-7; a possible D gene is TRBD1 (5 bases). Germline assignment: CDR1 LGHDT and CDR2 YNNKEL (reference sequence). Between the trimmed V and J ends, which lost 2 bases and 1 base, there was a span of 15 bases. There are 16 residues in the CDR3. For the CDR3, the DNA is TGTGCCAGCAGCCAACGTTTAAGGGGTGCGTCCTACGAGCAGTACTTC. It yields the protein CASSQRLRGASYEQYF.

There are many counts of this clonotype. V gene TRBV29-1 combines with J gene TRBJ1-1; D not resolved. Germline lookup yields CDR1 SQVTM and CDR2 ANQGSEA. This CDR3 is built from 14 residues. V lost 2 bases to trimming and J lost 0 bases, with 10 bases between them. CDR3 sequence (DNA): TGCAGCGTTGAAAGGGCCGCCATGAACACTGAAGCTTTCTTT. This codes for CSVERAAMNTEAFF.

Only a few counts were recorded for this clonotype. A much more abundant neighbour one base away suggests this may be a read error. J is TRBJ2-7 and V is TRBV7-2; D might be TRBD1 (6 bases). The CDR3 has 15 amino acids. Trimming cost V 5 bases and J 6 bases, with 20 bases left between them. Germline V gene data show CDR1 as SGHTA and CDR2 as FQGNSA. In nucleotides, the CDR3 is TGTGCCAGCAGCGCGTTAGGACAGCGCCCCTGCGAGCAGTACTTC. Protein: CASSALGQRPCEQYF.

The rearrangement uses TRBV7-3 and TRBJ2-6, with D possibly matching TRBD2 (6 bases). Trimming took off 1 base at V and 11 bases at J, with 12 bases between the two ends. Per the germline V gene, CDR1 is SGHTA and CDR2 is FQGTGA. The CDR3 sequence is 14 residues long. The CDR3 protein is CASSLMAGSYVLTF. DNA of the CDR3: TGTGCCAGCAGCTTAATGGCGGGGTCCTACGTCCTGACTTTC.

The chain employs TRBV29-1 and TRBJ2-6; D is ambiguous. Per germline, CDR1 SQVTM and CDR2 ANQGSEA. V lost 5 bases to trimming and J lost 0 bases, with 5 bases between them. The CDR3 spans 13 residues. The chain's CDR3 is CSVQSSGANVLTF. CDR3 bases: TGCAGCGTTCAAAGCTCTGGGGCCAACGTCCTGACTTTC. The full variable domain, rest sourced from reference TRBV29-1 and TRBJ2-6, is SAVISQKPSRDICQRGTSLTIQCQVDSQVTMMFWYRQQPGQSLTLIATANQGSEATYESGFVIDKFPISRPNLTFSTLTVSNMSPEDSSIYLCSVQSSGANVLTFGAGSRLTVL.

This clonotype has at least ten counts. The V call is TRBV24-1, the J call TRBJ2-3; TRBD1 might be the D (6 bases). The CDR3 has 13 residues. V shed 11 bases and J shed 2 bases, with 13 bases lying between them. Germline V lookup: CDR1 KGHDR, CDR2 SFDVKD. In DNA, the CDR3 is TGTGCCATCGGGACACACACCACAGATACGCAGTATTTT. It yields the protein CAIGTHTTDTQYF.

For this clonotype: A much larger clonotype is one base distant, so this may be a read error. No conserved phenylalanine or tryptophan ends this CDR3, so it is likely a read error. The chain joins TRBV5-4 to TRBJ2-3; 9 bases fit TRBD2. CDR1 is SGHNT, CDR2 YYREEE, per germline (reference sequence). The length of the CDR3 is 16 residues. Trimming at V came to 0 bases and at J to 0 bases, leaving 2 bases not matched to a gene. The CDR3 is CASSLASGTSTDTQYL. The CDR3 coding sequence is TGTGCCAGCAGCTTGGCTAGCGGGACTAGCACAGATACGCAGTATCTT.

The rearrangement links TRBV12-3 or TRBV12-4 to TRBJ2-7, with 11 bases lining up with TRBD1. The J call could be wrong; TRBJ2-1 is a better fit for the DNA end. The CDR3 runs to 15 residues. The CDR3 loop reads CASSLLGQGGNEQFF. In DNA form, the CDR3 reads TGTGCCAGCAGTTTGCTGGGACAGGGGGGCAATGAGCAGTTCTTC.

This clonotype was counted many times. The chain has TRBV5-8 and TRBJ1-2; D not certain. Per germline, CDR1 SGHTS and CDR2 YDEGEE. V was trimmed by 4 bases and J by 14 bases, leaving 24 bases between them. The CDR3 runs 14 residues. The CDR3: CASSLDGLSFPSTF. CDR3 in DNA: TGTGCCAGCAGCCTGGACGGCCTGTCCTTCCCCTCTACCTTC.

The V call is TRBV10-3, the J call TRBJ2-7; D may be TRBD2 (5 bases). Germline assignment: CDR1 ENHRY and CDR2 SYGVKD. The CDR3 spans 14 residues. Trimming removed 7 bases from V and 2 bases from J, with 15 bases in between. The CDR3 here is CAIKGFGNTYEQYF. Written as DNA, the CDR3 is TGTGCCATCAAAGGTTTCGGGAATACCTACGAGCAGTACTTC.